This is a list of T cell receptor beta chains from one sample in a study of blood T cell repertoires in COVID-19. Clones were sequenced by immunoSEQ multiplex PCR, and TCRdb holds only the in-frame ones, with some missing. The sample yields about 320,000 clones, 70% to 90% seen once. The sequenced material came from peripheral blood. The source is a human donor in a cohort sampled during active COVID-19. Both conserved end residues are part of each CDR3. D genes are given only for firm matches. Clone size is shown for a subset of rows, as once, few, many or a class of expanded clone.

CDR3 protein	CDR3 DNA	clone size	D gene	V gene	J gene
CASNPRGIRGYGYTF	TGTGCCAGCAATCCTCGCGGCATAAGGGGCTATGGCTACACCTTC	-	-	TRBV6-5	TRBJ1-2
CASSLTGTGNNEQYF	TGTGCCAGCAGTCTAACCGGGACAGGTAACAACGAGCAGTACTTC	once	TRBD1	TRBV27	TRBJ2-7
CASSSGQGSDTQYF	TGTGCCAGCAGCTCTGGACAGGGCTCGGATACGCAGTATTTT	-	TRBD1	TRBV5-4	TRBJ2-3
CASSDDSEAFF	TGTGCCAGCAGCGACGACAGTGAAGCTTTCTTT	-	-	TRBV25-1	TRBJ1-1
CASRKAGLNTGELFF	TGTGCCTCCCGCAAGGCGGGCTTGAACACCGGGGAGCTGTTTTTT	-	-	TRBV6-5	TRBJ2-2
CASSSPSEGDDGYTF	TGTGCCAGCAGTTCCCCCTCCGAGGGGGATGATGGCTACACCTTC	few	-	TRBV27	TRBJ1-2
CAWKRLVGEQYF	TGTGCCTGGAAGCGACTAGTGGGTGAGCAGTACTTC	few	-	TRBV30	TRBJ2-7
CASSATSGNTGELFF	TGTGCCAGCAGTGCCACTAGCGGAAACACCGGGGAGCTGTTTTTT	-	TRBD2	TRBV2	TRBJ2-2
CASSVTGENTEAFF	TGTGCCAGCAGTGTGACAGGAGAGAACACTGAAGCTTTCTTT	few	-	TRBV2	TRBJ1-1
CASSYERFGNSPLHF	TGTGCCAGCAGTTACGAGAGATTCGGTAATTCACCCCTCCACTTT	-	-	TRBV6-5	TRBJ1-6
CASSLGGGSGYTF	TGTGCCAGCAGCCTGGGAGGGGGAAGCGGCTACACCTTC	-	-	TRBV9	TRBJ1-2
CASTGDSGYYGYTF	TGTGCCAGTACCGGGGACAGTGGTTACTATGGCTACACCTTC	-	TRBD1	TRBV19	TRBJ1-2
CASSPFSYPREQYF	TGTGCCAGCTCACCATTTTCGTACCCCAGGGAGCAGTACTTC	-	-	TRBV18	TRBJ2-7
CAWSAPISHTIYF	TGTGCCTGGAGTGCCCCCATTTCCCACACCATATATTTT	-	-	TRBV30	TRBJ1-3
CAISVKPTEAFF	TGTGCCATCAGTGTAAAGCCCACTGAAGCTTTCTTT	-	-	TRBV10-3	TRBJ1-1
CASGFPTAYGYTF	TGTGCTAGTGGTTTCCCCACAGCCTATGGCTACACCTTC	-	-	TRBV12-5	TRBJ1-2
CASSPTGPIYNEQFF	TGTGCCAGCAGTCCGACAGGCCCAATCTACAATGAGCAGTTCTTC	-	-	TRBV13	TRBJ2-1
CASSLGAGISYNSPLHF	TGTGCCAGCAGCTTAGGAGCGGGGATTTCCTATAATTCACCCCTCCACTTT	-	-	TRBV7-9	TRBJ1-6
CASSLSRYRGPYEKLFF	TGTGCCAGCAGTTTATCCCGATACAGGGGGCCGTATGAAAAACTGTTTTTT	-	TRBD1	TRBV27	TRBJ1-4
CSVSKTGTSSLHF	TGCAGCGTATCCAAGACAGGTACTTCATCCCTCCACTTT	-	-	TRBV29-1	TRBJ1-6
CASSSGQGSGYGYTF	TGTGCCAGCAGTTCGGGACAGGGGTCTGGATATGGCTACACCTTC	-	TRBD1	TRBV27	TRBJ1-2
CASSNPAGAGGYTF	TGTGCCAGCAGCAACCCCGCGGGGGCGGGTGGCTACACCTTC	-	-	TRBV21-1	TRBJ1-2
CASSEDRGYADTQYF	TGTGCCAGCAGTGAAGATCGGGGTTATGCAGATACGCAGTATTTT	-	-	TRBV2	TRBJ2-3
CASSFLGDTEAFF	TGTGCCAGCAGTTTCTTAGGGGACACTGAAGCTTTCTTT	-	-	TRBV27	TRBJ1-1
CASSRWDSQNYGYTF	TGTGCCAGCAGCCGCTGGGACAGCCAAAACTATGGCTACACCTTC	-	TRBD1	TRBV3-1/TRBV3-2	TRBJ1-2
CASSIAETGNTEAFF	TGTGCCAGTAGTATAGCTGAGACAGGCAACACTGAAGCTTTCTTT	-	-	TRBV19	TRBJ1-1